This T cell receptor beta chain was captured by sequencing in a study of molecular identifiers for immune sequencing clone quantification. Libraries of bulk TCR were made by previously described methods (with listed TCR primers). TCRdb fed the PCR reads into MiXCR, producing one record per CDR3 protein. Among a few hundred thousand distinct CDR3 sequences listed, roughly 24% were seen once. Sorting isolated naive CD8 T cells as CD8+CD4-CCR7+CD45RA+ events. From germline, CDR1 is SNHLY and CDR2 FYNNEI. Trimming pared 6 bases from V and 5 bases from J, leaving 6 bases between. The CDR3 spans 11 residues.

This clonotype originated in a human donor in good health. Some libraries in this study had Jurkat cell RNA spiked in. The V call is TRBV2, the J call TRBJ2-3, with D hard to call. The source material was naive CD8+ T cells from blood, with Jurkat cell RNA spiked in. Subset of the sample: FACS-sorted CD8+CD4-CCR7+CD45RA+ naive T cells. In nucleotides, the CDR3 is TGTGCCAGCAGGGCTGGAGATACGCAGTATTTT. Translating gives CASRAGDTQYF.